This paragraph reports one T cell receptor beta chain. The data originate from a study of T cell responses to AZD1222 COVID-19 vaccine. V was pared by 5 bases and J by 7 bases, with 27 bases between. Germline V gives CDR1 LNHDA, CDR2 SQIVND (reference sequence). CDR3 length: 18 residues. Assay: immunoSEQ multiplex PCR; the TCRdb copy retains only in-frame clones and omits some. The sample carries around 130,000 clones, about 91% recorded once. The TCR sequence derives from an adult in good health. This material consisted of peripheral blood, taken on day 0 of AZD1222 vaccination. This chain uses TRBV19 with TRBJ1-5; tentative D call: TRBD1 (5 bases). CDR3 residues: CASSLGKTGWGRGQPQHF. CDR3 nucleotides: TGTGCCAGTAGTCTAGGGAAAACAGGTTGGGGACGAGGGCAGCCCCAGCATTTT.